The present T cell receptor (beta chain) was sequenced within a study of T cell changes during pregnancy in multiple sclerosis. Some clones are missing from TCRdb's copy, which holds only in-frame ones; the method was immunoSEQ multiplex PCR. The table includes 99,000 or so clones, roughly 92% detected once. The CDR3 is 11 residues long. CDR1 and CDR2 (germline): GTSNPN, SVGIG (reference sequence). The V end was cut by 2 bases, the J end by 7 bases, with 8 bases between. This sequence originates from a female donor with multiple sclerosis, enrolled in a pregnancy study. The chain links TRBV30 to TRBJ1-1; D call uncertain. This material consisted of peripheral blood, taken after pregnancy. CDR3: CAWSPPSEAFF. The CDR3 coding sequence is TGTGCCTGGAGTCCTCCGAGTGAAGCTTTCTTT.